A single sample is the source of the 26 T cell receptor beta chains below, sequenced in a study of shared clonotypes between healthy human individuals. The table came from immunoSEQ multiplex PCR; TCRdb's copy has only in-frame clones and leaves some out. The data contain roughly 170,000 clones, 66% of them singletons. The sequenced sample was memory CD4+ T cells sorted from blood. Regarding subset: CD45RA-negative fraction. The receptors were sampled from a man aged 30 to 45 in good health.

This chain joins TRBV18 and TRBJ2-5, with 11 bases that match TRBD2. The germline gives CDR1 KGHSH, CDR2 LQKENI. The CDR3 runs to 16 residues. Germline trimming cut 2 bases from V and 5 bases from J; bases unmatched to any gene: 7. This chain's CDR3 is CASSPTLAGGFETQYF. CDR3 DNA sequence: TGTGCCAGCTCACCAACCCTAGCGGGAGGATTTGAGACCCAGTACTTC.

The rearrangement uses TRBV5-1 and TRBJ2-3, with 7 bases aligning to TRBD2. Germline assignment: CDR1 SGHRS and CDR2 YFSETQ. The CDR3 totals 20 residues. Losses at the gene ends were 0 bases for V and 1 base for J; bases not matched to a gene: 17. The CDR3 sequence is CASSLGTGTTGPRRTDTQYF. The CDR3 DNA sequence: TGCGCCAGCAGCTTGGGAACCGGGACTACGGGACCTCGGCGCACAGATACGCAGTATTTT.

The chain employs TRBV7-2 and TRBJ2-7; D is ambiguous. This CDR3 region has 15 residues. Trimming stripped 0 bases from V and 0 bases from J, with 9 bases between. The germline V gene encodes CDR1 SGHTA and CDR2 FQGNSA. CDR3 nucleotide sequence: TGTGCCAGCAGCTTAGCGGCCGGGCCCTCCTACGAGCAGTACTTC. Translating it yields CASSLAAGPSYEQYF.

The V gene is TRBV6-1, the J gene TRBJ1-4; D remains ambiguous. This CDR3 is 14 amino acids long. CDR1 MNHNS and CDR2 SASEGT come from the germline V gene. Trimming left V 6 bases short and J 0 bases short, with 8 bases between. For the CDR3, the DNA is TGTGCCAGCAGCTACAGTGCAACTAATGAAAAACTGTTTTTT. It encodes CASSYSATNEKLFF.

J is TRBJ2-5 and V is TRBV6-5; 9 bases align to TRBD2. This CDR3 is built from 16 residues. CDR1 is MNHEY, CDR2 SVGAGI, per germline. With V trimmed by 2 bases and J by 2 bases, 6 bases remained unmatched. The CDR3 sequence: CASSYRLAGRQETQYF. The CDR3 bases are TGTGCCAGCAGTTACAGGCTAGCGGGACGGCAAGAGACCCAGTACTTC.

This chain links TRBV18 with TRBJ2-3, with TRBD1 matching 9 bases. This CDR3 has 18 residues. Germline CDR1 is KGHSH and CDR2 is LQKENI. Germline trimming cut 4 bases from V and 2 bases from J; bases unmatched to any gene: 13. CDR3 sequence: CASSLRDREPFFTDTQYF. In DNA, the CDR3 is TGTGCCAGCTCACTCCGGGACAGGGAACCATTTTTCACAGATACGCAGTATTTT.

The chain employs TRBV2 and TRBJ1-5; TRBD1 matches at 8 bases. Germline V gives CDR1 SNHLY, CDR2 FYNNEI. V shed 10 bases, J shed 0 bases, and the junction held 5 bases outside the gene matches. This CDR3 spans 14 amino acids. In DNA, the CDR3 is TGTGCCACCAGGACAGGGAATAGCAATCAGCCCCAGCATTTT. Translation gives CATRTGNSNQPQHF.

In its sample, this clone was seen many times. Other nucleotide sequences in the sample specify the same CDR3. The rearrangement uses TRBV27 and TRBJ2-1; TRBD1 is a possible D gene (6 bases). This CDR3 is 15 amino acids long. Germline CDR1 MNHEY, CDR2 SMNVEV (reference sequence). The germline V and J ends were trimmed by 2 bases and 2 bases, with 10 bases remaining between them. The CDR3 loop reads CASSLVQGPYNEQFF. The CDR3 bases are TGTGCCAGCAGTTTAGTCCAGGGGCCCTACAATGAGCAGTTCTTC.

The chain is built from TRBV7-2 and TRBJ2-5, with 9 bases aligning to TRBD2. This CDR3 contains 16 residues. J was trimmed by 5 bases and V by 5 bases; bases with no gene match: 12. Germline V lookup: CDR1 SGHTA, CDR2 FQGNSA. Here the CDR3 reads CASSQRAGGGWETQYF. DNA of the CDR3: TGTGCCAGCAGCCAAAGAGCGGGAGGAGGGTGGGAGACCCAGTACTTC. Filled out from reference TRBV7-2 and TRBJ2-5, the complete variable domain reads GAGVSQSPSNKVTEKGKDVELRCDPISGHTALYWYRQSLGQGLEFLIYFQGNSAPDKSGLPSDRFSAERTGGSVSTLTIQRTQQEDSAVYLCASSQRAGGGWETQYFGPGTRLLVL.

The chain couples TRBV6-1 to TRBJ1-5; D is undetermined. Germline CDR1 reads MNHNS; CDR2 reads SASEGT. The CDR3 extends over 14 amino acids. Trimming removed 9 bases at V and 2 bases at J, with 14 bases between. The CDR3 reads CARPSGLGNQPQHF. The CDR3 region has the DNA TGTGCCAGACCCTCGGGATTAGGCAATCAGCCCCAGCATTTT.

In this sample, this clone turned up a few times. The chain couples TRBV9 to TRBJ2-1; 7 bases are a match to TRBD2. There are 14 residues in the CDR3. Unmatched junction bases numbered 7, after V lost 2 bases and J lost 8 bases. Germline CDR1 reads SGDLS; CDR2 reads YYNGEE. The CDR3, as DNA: TGTGCCAGCAGCGTTTCGACTAGCTTGGATGAGCAGTTCTTC. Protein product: CASSVSTSLDEQFF.

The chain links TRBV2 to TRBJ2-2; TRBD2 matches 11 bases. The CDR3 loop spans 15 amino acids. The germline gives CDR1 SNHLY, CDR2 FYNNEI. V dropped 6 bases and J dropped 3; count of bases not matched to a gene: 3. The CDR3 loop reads CASRKLAGDTGELFF. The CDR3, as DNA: TGTGCCAGCAGGAAACTAGCGGGAGACACCGGGGAGCTGTTTTTT.

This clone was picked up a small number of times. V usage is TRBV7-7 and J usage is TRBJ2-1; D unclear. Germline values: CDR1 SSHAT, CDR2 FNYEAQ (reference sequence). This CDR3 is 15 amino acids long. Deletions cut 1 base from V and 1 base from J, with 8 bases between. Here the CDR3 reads CASSLDGYSYNEQFF. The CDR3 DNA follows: TGTGCCAGCAGCTTAGACGGGTATTCCTACAATGAGCAGTTCTTC. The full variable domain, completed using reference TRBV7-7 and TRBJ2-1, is GAGVSQSPRYKVTKRGQDVTLRCDPISSHATLYWYQQALGQGPEFLTYFNYEAQPDKSGLPSDRFSAERPEGSISTLTIQRTEQRDSAMYRCASSLDGYSYNEQFFGPGTRLTVL.

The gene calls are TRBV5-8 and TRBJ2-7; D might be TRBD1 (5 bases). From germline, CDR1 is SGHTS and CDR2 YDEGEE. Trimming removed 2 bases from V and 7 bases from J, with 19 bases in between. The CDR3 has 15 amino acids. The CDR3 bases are TGTGCCAGCAGCTTCCAGGGCCCTTCGCGATGGGAGCAGTACTTC. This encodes CASSFQGPSRWEQYF.

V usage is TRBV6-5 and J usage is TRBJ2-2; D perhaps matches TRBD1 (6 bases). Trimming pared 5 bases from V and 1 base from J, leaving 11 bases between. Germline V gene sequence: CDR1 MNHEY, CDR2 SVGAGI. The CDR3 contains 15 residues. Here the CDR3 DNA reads TGTGCCAGCAGTCCCCAGACAGGGAACACCGGGGAGCTGTTTTTT. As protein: CASSPQTGNTGELFF.

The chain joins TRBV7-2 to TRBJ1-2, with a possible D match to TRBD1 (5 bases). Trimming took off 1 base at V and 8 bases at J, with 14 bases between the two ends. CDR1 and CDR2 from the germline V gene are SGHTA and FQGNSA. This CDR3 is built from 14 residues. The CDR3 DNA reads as TGTGCCAGCAGCTTAGAGGAGGGGCGAAGAGGCTACACCTTC. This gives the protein CASSLEEGRRGYTF.

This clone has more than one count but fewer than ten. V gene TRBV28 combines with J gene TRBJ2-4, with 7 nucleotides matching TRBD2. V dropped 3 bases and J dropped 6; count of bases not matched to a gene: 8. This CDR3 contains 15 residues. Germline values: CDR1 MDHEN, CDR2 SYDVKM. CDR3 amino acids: CASSFSAGAGNIQYF. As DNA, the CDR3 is TGTGCCAGCAGTTTTTCGGCGGGAGCTGGAAACATTCAGTACTTC.

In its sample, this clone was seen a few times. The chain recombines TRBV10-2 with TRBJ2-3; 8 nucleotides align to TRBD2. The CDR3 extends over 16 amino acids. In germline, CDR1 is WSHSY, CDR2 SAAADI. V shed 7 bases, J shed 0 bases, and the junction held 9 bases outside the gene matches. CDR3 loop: CASTFRGGPSTDTQYF. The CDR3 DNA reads TGCGCCAGCACCTTTCGGGGGGGGCCTAGCACAGATACGCAGTATTTT.

The CDR3 loop reads CATSRNRDRDQPQHF. In DNA, the CDR3 is TGTGCCACCAGCAGAAACCGGGACAGGGATCAGCCCCAGCATTTT. The genes are TRBV15 and TRBJ1-5; TRBD1 matches 9 bases. Trimming removed 2 bases from V and 5 bases from J; junction bases left unmatched: 4. This CDR3 is built from 15 residues. The germline V gene encodes CDR1 LNHNV and CDR2 YYDKDF (reference sequence).

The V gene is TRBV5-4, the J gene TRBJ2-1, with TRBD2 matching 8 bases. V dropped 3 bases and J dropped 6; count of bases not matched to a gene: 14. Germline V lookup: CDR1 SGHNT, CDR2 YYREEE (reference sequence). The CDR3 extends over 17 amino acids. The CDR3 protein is CASSSGGIAGRFNEQFF. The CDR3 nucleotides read TGTGCCAGCAGCTCGGGCGGAATAGCGGGAAGGTTCAATGAGCAGTTCTTC.

The CDR3 coding sequence is TGTGCCAGCAGTCCAAAGGGAGCGGGGAGGCAAGAGACCCAGTACTTC. Residues: CASSPKGAGRQETQYF. This chain connects TRBV7-9 to TRBJ2-5; 7 positions match TRBD2. This CDR3 region has 16 residues. Germline values: CDR1 SEHNR, CDR2 FQNEAQ (reference sequence). V lost 6 bases to trimming and J lost 2 bases; unmatched junction nucleotides: 12.

CDR3 DNA: TGTGCCAGCTCAGCCTCGAGGGCCGCCGGGGAGCTGTTTTTT. Translating it yields CASSASRAAGELFF. This rearrangement joins TRBV11-2 to TRBJ2-2, with a weak D call TRBD2 (5 bases). With 8 bases removed from V and 6 bases from J, the gap between germline ends came to 16 bases. This CDR3 has 14 amino acids. The germline gives CDR1 SGHAT, CDR2 FQNNGV.

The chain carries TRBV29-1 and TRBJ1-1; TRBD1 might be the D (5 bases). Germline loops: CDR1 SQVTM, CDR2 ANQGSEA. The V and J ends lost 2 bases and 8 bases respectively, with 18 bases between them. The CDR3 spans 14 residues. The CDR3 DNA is TGCAGCGTTGAAACCCGGGACGGCGGTGGGGAAGCTTTCTTT. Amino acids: CSVETRDGGGEAFF.

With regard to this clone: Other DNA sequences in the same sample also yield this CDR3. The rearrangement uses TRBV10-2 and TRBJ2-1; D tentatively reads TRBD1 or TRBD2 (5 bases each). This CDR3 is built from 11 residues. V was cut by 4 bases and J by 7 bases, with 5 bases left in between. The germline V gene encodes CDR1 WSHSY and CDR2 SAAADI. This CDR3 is CASSGGNEQFF. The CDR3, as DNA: TGCGCCAGCAGTGGGGGGAATGAGCAGTTCTTC.

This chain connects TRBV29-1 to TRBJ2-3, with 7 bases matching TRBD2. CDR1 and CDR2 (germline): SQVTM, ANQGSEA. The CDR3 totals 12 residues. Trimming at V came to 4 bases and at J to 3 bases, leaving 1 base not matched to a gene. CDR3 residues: CSVGGGTDTQYF. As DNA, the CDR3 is TGCAGCGTTGGGGGGGGTACAGATACGCAGTATTTT.

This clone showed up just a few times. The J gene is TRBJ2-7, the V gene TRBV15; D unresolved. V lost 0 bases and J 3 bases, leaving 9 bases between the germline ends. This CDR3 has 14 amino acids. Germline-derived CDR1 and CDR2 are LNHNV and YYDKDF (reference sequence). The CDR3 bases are TGTGCCACCAGCAGAGAATCACCGGGCTACGAGCAGTACTTC. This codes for CATSRESPGYEQYF.